A selection of T cell receptor beta chains follows, all from one sample in a study of cytomegalovirus exposure and HLA in healthy donors. Generated by immunoSEQ multiplex PCR, the TCRdb table keeps only in-frame clones and is missing some. The sample consists of 150,000 to 200,000 clones, around four fifths of them appearing once. The sample comprised PBMCs. Receptor source: a man aged 45 to 65 in good health and CMV-seropositive. The CDR3 runs from the conserved cysteine through the conserved F or W. The D gene is left open where the match is weak. For some rows the clone size is stated as once, few or many, or as a class when expanded; others skip it.

NA	TRBJ2-1	TRBV18	TRBD2	CASSPGGRDEQFF	TGTGCCAGCTCACCTGGCGGGAGGGATGAGCAGTTCTTC
NA	TRBJ2-7	TRBV5-6	TRBD2	CASSLGLAGAYEQYF	TGTGCCAGCAGCCTGGGACTAGCGGGAGCCTACGAGCAGTACTTC
NA	TRBJ1-3	TRBV10-3	NA	CATSPDRPSGNTIYF	TGTGCCACTTCGCCCGACAGACCCTCTGGAAACACCATATATTTT
NA	TRBJ1-1	TRBV9	NA	CASSKIMGGSSTEAFF	TGTGCCAGCAGCAAAATAATGGGGGGGTCGTCCACTGAAGCTTTCTTT
NA	TRBJ2-5	TRBV19	TRBD2	CASSPGTSGRTRETQYF	TGTGCCAGTAGTCCCGGGACTAGCGGGAGGACCAGGGAGACCCAGTACTTC
NA	TRBJ2-5	TRBV5-6	TRBD2	CASSFPSGGTPKTQYF	TGTGCCAGCAGCTTCCCTAGCGGGGGGACACCAAAGACCCAGTACTTC
NA	TRBJ2-3	TRBV6-6	TRBD2	CASSYGGSGDTQYF	TGTGCCAGCAGTTACGGCGGGAGTGGAGATACGCAGTATTTT
NA	TRBJ1-1	TRBV5-4	TRBD1	CASSLDRDRSVGTEAFF	TGTGCCAGCAGCCTAGACAGGGACAGGTCGGTTGGCACTGAAGCTTTCTTT
NA	TRBJ2-1	TRBV7-8	TRBD2	CASSLGAGGHSEQFF	TGTGCCAGCAGCTTAGGAGCGGGGGGGCACAGTGAGCAGTTCTTC
once	TRBJ1-3	TRBV11-3	NA	CASSLESGDTIYF	TGTGCCAGCAGCTTAGAATCCGGGGACACCATATATTTT
few	TRBJ2-1	TRBV7-3	TRBD2	CASSLGDYLSEQFF	TGTGCCAGCAGCTTAGGGGACTACCTATCTGAGCAGTTCTTC
NA	TRBJ2-7	TRBV19	NA	CASSSVYEQYF	TGTGCCAGTAGTTCGGTCTACGAGCAGTACTTC
few	TRBJ2-7	TRBV28	NA	CASNPPGTGSYEQYF	TGTGCCAGCAATCCCCCCGGAACAGGGTCCTACGAGCAGTACTTC